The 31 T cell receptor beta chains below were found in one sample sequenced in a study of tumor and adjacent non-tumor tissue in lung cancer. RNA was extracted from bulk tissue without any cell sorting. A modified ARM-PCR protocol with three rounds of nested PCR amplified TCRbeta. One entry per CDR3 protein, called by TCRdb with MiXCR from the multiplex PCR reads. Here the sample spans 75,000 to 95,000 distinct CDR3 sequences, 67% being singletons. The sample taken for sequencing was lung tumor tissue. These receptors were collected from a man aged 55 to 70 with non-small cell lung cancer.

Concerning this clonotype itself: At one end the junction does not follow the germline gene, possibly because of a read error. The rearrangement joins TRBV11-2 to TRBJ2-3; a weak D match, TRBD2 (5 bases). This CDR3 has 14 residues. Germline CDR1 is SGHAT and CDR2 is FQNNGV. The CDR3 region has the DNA TGTGCCAGCAGCTTAGGGGCTAGCATAGATACGCAGTATTTT. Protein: CASSLGASIDTQYF.

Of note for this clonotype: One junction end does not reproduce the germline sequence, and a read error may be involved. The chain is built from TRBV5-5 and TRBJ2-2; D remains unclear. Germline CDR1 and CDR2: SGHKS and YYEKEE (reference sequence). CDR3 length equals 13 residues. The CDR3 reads CPSSSVDSGELFF. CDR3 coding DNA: TGTCCCAGCAGCTCGGTCGACTCAGGGGAGCTGTTTTTT.

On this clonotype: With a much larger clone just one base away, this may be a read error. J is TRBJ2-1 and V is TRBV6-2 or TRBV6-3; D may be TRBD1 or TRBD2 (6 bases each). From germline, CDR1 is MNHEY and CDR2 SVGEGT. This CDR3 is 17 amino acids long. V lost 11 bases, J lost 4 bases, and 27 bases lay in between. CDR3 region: CAGKPPISGGMYNEQFF. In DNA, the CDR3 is TGTGCCGGCAAACCCCCCATCTCCGGGGGCATGTACAATGAGCAGTTCTTC.

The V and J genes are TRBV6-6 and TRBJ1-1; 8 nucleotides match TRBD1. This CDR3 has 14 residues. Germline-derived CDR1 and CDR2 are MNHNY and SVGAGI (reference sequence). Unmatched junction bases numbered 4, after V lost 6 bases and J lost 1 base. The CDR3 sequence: CASRTGTGNTEAFF. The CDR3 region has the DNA TGTGCCAGCAGAACCGGGACAGGGAACACTGAAGCTTTCTTT.

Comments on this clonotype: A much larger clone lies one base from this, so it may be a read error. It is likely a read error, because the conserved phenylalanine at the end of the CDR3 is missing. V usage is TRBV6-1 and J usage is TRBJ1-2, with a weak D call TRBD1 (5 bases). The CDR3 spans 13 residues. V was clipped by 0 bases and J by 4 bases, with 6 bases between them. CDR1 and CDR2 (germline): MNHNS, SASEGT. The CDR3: CASSEATGYGYTL. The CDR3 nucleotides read TGTGCCAGCAGTGAAGCTACAGGCTATGGCTACACCCTC.

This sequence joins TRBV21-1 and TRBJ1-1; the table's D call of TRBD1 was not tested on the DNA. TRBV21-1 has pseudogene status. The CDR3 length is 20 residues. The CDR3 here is CASSKDGSGQGGMINTEAFF. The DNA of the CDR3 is TGTGCCAGCAGCAAAGATGGGTCGGGACAGGGTGGGATGATCAACACTGAAGCTTTCTTT.

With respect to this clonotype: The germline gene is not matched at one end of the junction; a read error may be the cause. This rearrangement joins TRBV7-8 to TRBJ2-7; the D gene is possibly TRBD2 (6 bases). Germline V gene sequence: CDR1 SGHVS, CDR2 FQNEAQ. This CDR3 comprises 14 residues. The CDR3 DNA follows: TGTGCCAGCAGATTAGGCTTGCGGGGATTCGAGCAGTACTTC. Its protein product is CASRLGLRGFEQYF.

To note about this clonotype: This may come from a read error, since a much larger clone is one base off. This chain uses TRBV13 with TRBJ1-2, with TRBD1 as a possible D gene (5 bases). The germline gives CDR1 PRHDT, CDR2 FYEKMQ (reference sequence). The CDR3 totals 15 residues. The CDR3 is CASSLTPQDPYGCTF. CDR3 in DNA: TGTGCCAGCAGCTTAACCCCACAGGATCCCTATGGCTGCACCTTC.

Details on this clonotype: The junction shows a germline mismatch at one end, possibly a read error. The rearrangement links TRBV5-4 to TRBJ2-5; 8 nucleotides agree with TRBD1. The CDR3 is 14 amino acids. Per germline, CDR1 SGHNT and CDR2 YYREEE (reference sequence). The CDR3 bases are TGTGCCAGCAGTTTGGGACAGGACCAAGAGACCAAGTACTTC. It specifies CASSLGQDQETKYF. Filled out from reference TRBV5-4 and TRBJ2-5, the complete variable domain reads ETGVTQSPTHLIKTRGQQVTLRCSSQSGHNTVSWYQQALGQGPQFIFQYYREEENGRGNFPPRFSGLQFPNYSSELNVNALELDDSALYLCASSLGQDQETKYFGPGTRLLVL.

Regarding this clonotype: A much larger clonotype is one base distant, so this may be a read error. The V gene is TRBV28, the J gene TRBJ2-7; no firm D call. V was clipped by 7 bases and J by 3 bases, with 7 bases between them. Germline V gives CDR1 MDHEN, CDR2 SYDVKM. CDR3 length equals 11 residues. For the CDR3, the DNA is TGTGCCAGCACCCATCTCTACGAGCAGTACTTC. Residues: CASTHLYEQYF.

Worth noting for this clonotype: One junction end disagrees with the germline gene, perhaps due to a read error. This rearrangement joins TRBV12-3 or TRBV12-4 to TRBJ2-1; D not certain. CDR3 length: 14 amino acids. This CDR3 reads CDSSFQRRDNEQFF. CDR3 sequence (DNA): TGTGACAGCAGTTTTCAGAGGAGAGACAATGAGCAGTTCTTC.

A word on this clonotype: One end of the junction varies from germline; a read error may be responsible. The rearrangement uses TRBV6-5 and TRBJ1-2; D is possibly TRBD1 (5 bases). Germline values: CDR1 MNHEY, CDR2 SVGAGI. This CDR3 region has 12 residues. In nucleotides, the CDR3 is TGTGCCAGCAGTTCGGACAACTATGGCAACACCTTC. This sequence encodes CASSSDNYGNTF.

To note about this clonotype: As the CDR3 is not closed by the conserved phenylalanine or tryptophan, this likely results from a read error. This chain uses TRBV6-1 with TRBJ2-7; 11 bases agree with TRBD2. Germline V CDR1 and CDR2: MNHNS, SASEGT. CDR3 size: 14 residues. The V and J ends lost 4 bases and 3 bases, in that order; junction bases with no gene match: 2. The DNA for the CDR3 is TGTGCCAGCAGTGGACTAGCGGGACTCTACGAGCAGTACTAC. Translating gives CASSGLAGLYEQYY.

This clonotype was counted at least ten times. The CDR3 here is CSVEPGQGTTGELFF. DNA for the CDR3: TGCAGCGTTGAGCCGGGACAGGGGACCACCGGGGAGCTGTTTTTT. The chain employs TRBV29-1 and TRBJ2-2; 10 bases line up with TRBD1. This CDR3 is 15 amino acids long. Germline assignment: CDR1 SQVTM and CDR2 ANQGSEA. Trimming removed 3 bases from V and 4 bases from J; junction bases left unmatched: 5.

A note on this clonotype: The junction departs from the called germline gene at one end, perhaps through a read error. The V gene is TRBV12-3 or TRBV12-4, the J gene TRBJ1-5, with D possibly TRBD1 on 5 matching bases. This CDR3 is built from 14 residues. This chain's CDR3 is CASSGQIGHQPKHF. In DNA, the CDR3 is TGTGCCAGCAGCGGTCAGATTGGACATCAGCCCAAGCATTTT.

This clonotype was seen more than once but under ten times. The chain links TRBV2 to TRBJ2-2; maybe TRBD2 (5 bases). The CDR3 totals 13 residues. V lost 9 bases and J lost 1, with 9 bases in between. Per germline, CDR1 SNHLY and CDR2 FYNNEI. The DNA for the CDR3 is TGTGCCAGGAAGGAGGTGAACACCGGGGAGCTGTTTTTT. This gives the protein CARKEVNTGELFF.

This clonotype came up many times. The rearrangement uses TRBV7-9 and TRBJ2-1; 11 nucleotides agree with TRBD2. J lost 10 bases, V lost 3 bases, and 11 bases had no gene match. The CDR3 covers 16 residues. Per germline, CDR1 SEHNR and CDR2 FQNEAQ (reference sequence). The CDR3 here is CASSFTLAGAFWEQFF. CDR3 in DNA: TGTGCCAGCAGCTTCACACTAGCGGGAGCGTTTTGGGAGCAGTTCTTC.

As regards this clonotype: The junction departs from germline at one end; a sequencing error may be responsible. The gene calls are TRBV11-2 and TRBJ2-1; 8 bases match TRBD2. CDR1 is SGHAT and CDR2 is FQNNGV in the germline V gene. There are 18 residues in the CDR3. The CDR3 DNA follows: TGTGCCAGCAGCCGTATAACGGGAGGGGATAGCTCCTGCAATGAGCATTTCTTC. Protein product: CASSRITGGDSSCNEHFF.

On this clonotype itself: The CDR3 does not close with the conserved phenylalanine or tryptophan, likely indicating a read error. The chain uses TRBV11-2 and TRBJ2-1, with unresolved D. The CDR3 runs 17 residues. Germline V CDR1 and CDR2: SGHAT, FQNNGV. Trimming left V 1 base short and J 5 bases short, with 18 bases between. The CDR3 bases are TGTGCCAGCAGCTTAGTATCGGGTCGGGTAGCTCACAATGAGCAGTTCGTC. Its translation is CASSLVSGRVAHNEQFV.

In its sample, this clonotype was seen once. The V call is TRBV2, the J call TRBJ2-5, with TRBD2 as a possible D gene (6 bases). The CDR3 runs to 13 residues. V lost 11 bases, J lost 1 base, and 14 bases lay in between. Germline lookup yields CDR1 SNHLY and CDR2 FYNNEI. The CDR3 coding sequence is TGTGCCGGCGGGGACTCCCGCCAAGAGACCCAGTACTTC. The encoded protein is CAGGDSRQETQYF.

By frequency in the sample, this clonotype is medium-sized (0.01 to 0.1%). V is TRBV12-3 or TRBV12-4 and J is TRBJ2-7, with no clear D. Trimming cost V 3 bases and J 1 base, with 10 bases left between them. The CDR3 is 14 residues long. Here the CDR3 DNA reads TGTGCCAGCAGTTTGCACTTTGGTTCCTACGAGCAGTACTTC. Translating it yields CASSLHFGSYEQYF.

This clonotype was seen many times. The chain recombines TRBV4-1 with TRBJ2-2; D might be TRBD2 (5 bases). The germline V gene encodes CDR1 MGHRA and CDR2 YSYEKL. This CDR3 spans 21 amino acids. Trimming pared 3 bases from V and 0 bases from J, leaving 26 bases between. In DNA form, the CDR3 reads TGCGCCAGCAGCCAGGCCCGCTCCTTAACGGGGAGCGGAGCGAACACCGGGGAGCTGTTTTTT. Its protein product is CASSQARSLTGSGANTGELFF.

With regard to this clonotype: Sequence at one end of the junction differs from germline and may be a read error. The CDR3 sequence is CISSPRTVSSYEQNF. As DNA, the CDR3 is TGTATCAGCAGCCCTCGGACAGTCAGCTCCTACGAGCAGAACTTC. V is TRBV6-5 and J is TRBJ2-7, with D perhaps matching TRBD1 (6 bases). Germline V gene lookup returns CDR1 MNHEY and CDR2 SVGAGI. This CDR3 region has 15 residues.

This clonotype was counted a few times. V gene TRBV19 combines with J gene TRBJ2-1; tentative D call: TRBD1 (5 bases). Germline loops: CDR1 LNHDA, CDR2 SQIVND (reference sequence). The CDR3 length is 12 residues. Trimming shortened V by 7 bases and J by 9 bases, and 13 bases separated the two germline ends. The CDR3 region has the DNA TGTGCCAGTACCTCAGGGATATTTGAGCAGTTCTTC. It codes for CASTSGIFEQFF. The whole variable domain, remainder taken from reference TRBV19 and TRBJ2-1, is DGGITQSPKYLFRKEGQNVTLSCEQNLNHDAMYWYRQDPGQGLRLIYYSQIVNDFQKGDIAEGYSVSREKKESFPLTVTSAQKNPTAFYLCASTSGIFEQFFGPGTRLTVL.

This CDR3 is CASSATGGGTDTQYF. CDR3 DNA sequence: TGTGCCAGCAGTGCAACAGGGGGCGGCACAGATACGCAGTATTTT. The chain is built from TRBV2 and TRBJ2-3, with 9 bases lining up with TRBD1. This CDR3 spans 15 amino acids. The V gene end was trimmed by 4 bases and the J gene end by 1 base; junction bases not matched to a gene: 3. CDR1 is SNHLY, CDR2 FYNNEI, per germline.

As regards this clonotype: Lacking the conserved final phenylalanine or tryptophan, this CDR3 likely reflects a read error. CDR3 DNA: TGTGCCAGGAGCCAAGGCCATAGCGATTCACCCCTCCACTAT. This sequence encodes CARSQGHSDSPLHY. The chain employs TRBV4-2 and TRBJ1-6; D is unclear. The CDR3 extends over 14 amino acids. CDR1 LGHNA and CDR2 YNFKEQ come from the germline V gene.

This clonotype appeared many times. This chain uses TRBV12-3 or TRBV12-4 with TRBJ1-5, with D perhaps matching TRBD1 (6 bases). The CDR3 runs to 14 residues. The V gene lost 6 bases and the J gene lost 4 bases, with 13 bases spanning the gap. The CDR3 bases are TGTGCCAGCAGGTCACAGGGTGGAAATCAGCCCCAGCATTTT. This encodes CASRSQGGNQPQHF.

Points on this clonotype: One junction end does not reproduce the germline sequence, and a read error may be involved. The CDR3 nucleotides are TGTGCCAGCAGGCGAGTCGTCTCCTACAAGCAATACTTC. It codes for CASRRVVSYKQYF. The rearrangement uses TRBV28 and TRBJ2-7; D unresolved. The CDR3 loop spans 13 amino acids. From germline, CDR1 is MDHEN and CDR2 SYDVKM.

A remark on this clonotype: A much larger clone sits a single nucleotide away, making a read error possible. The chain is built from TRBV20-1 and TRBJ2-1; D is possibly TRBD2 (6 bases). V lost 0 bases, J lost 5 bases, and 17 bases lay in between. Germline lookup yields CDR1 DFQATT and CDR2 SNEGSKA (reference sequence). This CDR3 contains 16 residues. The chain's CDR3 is CSARDRVRDSDNEQFF. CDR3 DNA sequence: TGCAGTGCTAGAGATCGGGTGCGGGACTCGGACAATGAGCAGTTCTTC.

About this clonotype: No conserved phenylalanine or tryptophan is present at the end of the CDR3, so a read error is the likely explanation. The chain's CDR3 is CATTGGVITDTQYL. The DNA of the CDR3 is TGTGCCACCACGGGGGGGGTCATCACAGATACGCAGTATCTT. The chain carries TRBV6-5 and TRBJ2-3; 8 bases are shared with TRBD2. J was trimmed by 2 bases and V by 10 bases; bases with no gene match: 8. This CDR3 comprises 14 residues. Germline assignment: CDR1 MNHEY and CDR2 SVGAGI.

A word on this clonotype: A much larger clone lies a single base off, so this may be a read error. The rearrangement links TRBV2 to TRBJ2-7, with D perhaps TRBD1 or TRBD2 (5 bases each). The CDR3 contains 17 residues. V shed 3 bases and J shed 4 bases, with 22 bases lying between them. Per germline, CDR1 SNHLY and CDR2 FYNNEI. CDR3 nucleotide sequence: TGTGCCAGCAGTGATTGGGACGCTAGCCCCAGAGGGTACGAGCAGTACTTC. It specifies CASSDWDASPRGYEQYF.